What follows are 20 T cell receptor beta chains derived from one specimen sequenced in a study of T cell clonality in common variable immunodeficiency. Profiling relied on immunoSEQ multiplex PCR, and the TCRdb table lists in-frame clones only, not all of them. Listed for the sample are about 37,000 clones, none seen a single time. The material sequenced was peripheral blood mononuclear cells. These TCRs come from a person aged 18 to 75 in good health.

This clone was seen ten or more times. CDR3 region: CASSSIASSYEQYF. The CDR3 DNA, read in part, is TGTGCCAGCAGCTCCATAGCAAGCTCCTACGAG. This chain joins TRBV11-2 and TRBJ2-7; D is undetermined. The sequence runs out 3 residues before the end of the CDR3; the remainder is reconstructed from the germline J gene. Germline CDR1 reads SGHAT; CDR2 reads FQNNGV. The CDR3 extends over 14 amino acids. V was shortened by 4 bases and J by 0 bases, with 10 bases between the two germline ends.

This clone was observed at least ten times. The observed sequence ends 3 residues before the CDR3 terminus, with the missing tail filled in from the germline J gene. The chain has TRBV12-3 or TRBV12-4 and TRBJ2-3, with TRBD2 matching over 7 bases. CDR3 length: 17 residues. V gave up 6 bases and J gave up 2 bases; unmatched junction bases: 14. CDR3 protein: CASRLQMASGPTDTQYF. Partial CDR3 DNA: TGTGCCAGCAGGTTGCAAATGGCTAGCGGACCCACAGATACG.

This clone was seen repeatedly, ten times or more. With the read ending 3 residues before the CDR3 end, the germline J gene is used to fill in that end. The chain links TRBV7-2 to TRBJ2-7; D remains unclear. V shed 0 bases and J shed 2 bases, with 11 bases lying between them. The germline V gene encodes CDR1 SGHTA and CDR2 FQGNSA. This CDR3 is 15 amino acids long. The CDR3: CASSLALTGPYEQYF. The DNA read from the CDR3 is TGTGCCAGCAGCTTAGCTCTAACGGGTCCCTACGAG. Supplemented by reference TRBV7-2 and TRBJ2-7, the full variable domain reads GAGVSQSPSNKVTEKGKDVELRCDPISGHTALYWYRQSLGQGLEFLIYFQGNSAPDKSGLPSDRFSAERTGGSVSTLTIQRTQQEDSAVYLCASSLALTGPYEQYFGPGTRLTVT.

This clone was picked up many times. The read terminates 3 residues ahead of where the CDR3 ends, so the germline J gene completes it. This chain links TRBV20-1 with TRBJ1-1; 8 bases are a match to TRBD1. Per the germline V gene, CDR1 is DFQATT and CDR2 is SNEGSKA (reference sequence). The CDR3 spans 14 residues. The V gene end was trimmed by 2 bases and the J gene end by 5 bases; junction bases not matched to a gene: 7. Partial CDR3 DNA: TGCAGTGCTAGACGGGGCAGGGGGCGGACTGAA. This encodes CSARRGRGRTE. The CDR3 in its entirety is CSARRGRGRTEAFF.

This clone was seen many times. The read gets to within 3 residues of the CDR3 end, and the germline J gene fills in the rest. The J gene is TRBJ2-5, the V gene TRBV19, with 12 bases lining up with TRBD1. CDR1 is LNHDA and CDR2 is SQIVND in the germline V gene (reference sequence). The CDR3 length is 15 residues. Trimming at V came to 10 bases and at J to 2 bases, leaving 8 bases not matched to a gene. Partial CDR3 DNA: TGTGCCACCCGGGACAGGGGGCTTCCACAAGAGACC. It specifies CATRDRGLPQET. The whole CDR3 reads CATRDRGLPQETQYF. Filled out from reference TRBV19 and TRBJ2-5, the complete variable domain reads DGGITQSPKYLFRKEGQNVTLSCEQNLNHDAMYWYRQDPGQGLRLIYYSQIVNDFQKGDIAEGYSVSREKKESFPLTVTSAQKNPTAFYLCATRDRGLPQETQYFGPGTRLLVL.

This clone was detected ten times or more. Sequencing ends 3 residues short of the CDR3 end; the germline J gene provides the rest. V is TRBV20-1 and J is TRBJ2-1, with TRBD2 as a possible D gene (6 bases). Trimming left V 6 bases short and J 7 bases short, with 10 bases between. The CDR3 length is 11 residues. Germline assignment: CDR1 DFQATT and CDR2 SNEGSKA (reference sequence). The DNA read from the CDR3 is TGCAGTGCGGGACGGGGGAATGAG. Its protein product is CSAGRGNE. The full CDR3 protein reads CSAGRGNEQFF.

The sample holds many counts of this clone. The CDR3 end lies 3 residues beyond the end of the read and is filled in from the germline J gene. This sequence joins TRBV7-8 and TRBJ2-4; 9 bases map to TRBD1. From germline, CDR1 is SGHVS and CDR2 FQNEAQ. V gave up 5 bases and J gave up 7 bases; unmatched junction bases: 6. This CDR3 comprises 14 residues. This chain's CDR3 is CASSPSGTGNIQYF. CDR3 bases read: TGTGCCAGCAGCCCCTCCGGGACAGGGAACATT. The full variable domain, its missing parts supplied by reference TRBV7-8 and TRBJ2-4, is GAGVSQSPRYKVAKRGQDVALRCDPISGHVSLFWYQQALGQGPEFLTYFQNEAQLDKSGLPSDRFFAERPEGSVSTLKIQRTQQEDSAVYLCASSPSGTGNIQYFGAGTRLSVL.

This clone was detected ten times or more. From the germline J gene comes the end of the CDR3, since the read stops 3 residues before it. The chain uses TRBV20-1 and TRBJ1-1; 8 bases match TRBD1. The CDR3 totals 15 residues. The germline V gene has CDR1 DFQATT and CDR2 SNEGSKA (reference sequence). V trimming: 5 bases; J trimming: 4 bases; junction bases outside the gene matches: 12. The CDR3 loop reads CSALIGAGGFTEAFF. Incomplete CDR3 DNA: TGCAGTGCTTTGATTGGGGCAGGGGGCTTCACTGAA.

This clone occurred many times. The CDR3 is cut off 3 residues early in the read; its end comes from the germline J gene. The chain combines TRBV7-2 with TRBJ2-7, with 7 nucleotides matching TRBD2. Looked up from germline, CDR1 is SGHTA and CDR2 is FQGNSA. The trim removed 5 bases at V and 5 bases at J, leaving 3 bases unmatched. This CDR3 contains 12 residues. The CDR3 is CASSPTSNEQYF. The CDR3 DNA, read in part, is TGTGCCAGCAGCCCGACTAGCAACGAG.

There are many counts of this clone. The read terminates 3 residues ahead of where the CDR3 ends, so the germline J gene completes it. This chain joins TRBV2 and TRBJ2-6, with 9 nucleotides matching TRBD1. The CDR3 sequence is 17 residues long. V trimming: 4 bases; J trimming: 2 bases; junction bases outside the gene matches: 6. Germline loops: CDR1 SNHLY, CDR2 FYNNEI. This chain's CDR3 is CASSGDRGAPGANVLTF. The sequenced part of the CDR3 DNA is TGTGCCAGCAGTGGAGACAGGGGGGCTCCTGGGGCCAACGTC.

Ten or more counts support this clone. With the read ending 3 residues before the CDR3 end, the germline J gene is used to fill in that end. The chain is built from TRBV10-1 and TRBJ1-3; a possible D gene is TRBD1 (5 bases). This CDR3 region has 15 residues. The V gene lost 6 bases and the J gene lost 0 bases, with 12 bases spanning the gap. The germline V gene encodes CDR1 WNHNN and CDR2 SYGVQD (reference sequence). The CDR3 here is CASRKDRNSGNTIYF. CDR3 DNA, as far as it was read: TGCGCCAGCAGAAAAGACAGAAACTCTGGAAACACC.

This clone was recorded at least ten times. The read is 3 residues too short to cover the CDR3 end, so that end is filled in from the germline J gene. The chain has TRBV5-1 and TRBJ2-7; D ambiguous. Trimming removed 0 bases from V and 3 bases from J, with 10 bases in between. This CDR3 is built from 14 residues. Germline V lookup: CDR1 SGHRS, CDR2 YFSETQ. The CDR3: CASSLERTSYEQYF. The sequenced part of the CDR3 DNA is TGCGCCAGCAGCTTGGAGCGAACCAGCTACGAG.

This clone was picked up many times. The read ends 3 residues before the CDR3 terminus; that terminus is restored from the germline J gene. J is TRBJ1-1 and V is TRBV5-4; 7 bases fit TRBD1. V lost 0 bases and J lost 3; bases outside the gene matches: 2. Looked up from germline, CDR1 is SGHNT and CDR2 is YYREEE (reference sequence). The CDR3 has 14 residues. The CDR3 protein is CASSLEGADTEAFF. The DNA read from the CDR3 is TGTGCCAGCAGCTTGGAGGGGGCGGACACTGAA. The full variable domain, rest sourced from reference TRBV5-4 and TRBJ1-1, is ETGVTQSPTHLIKTRGQQVTLRCSSQSGHNTVSWYQQALGQGPQFIFQYYREEENGRGNFPPRFSGLQFPNYSSELNVNALELDDSALYLCASSLEGADTEAFFGQGTRLTVV.

The table lists this clone with many counts. From the germline J gene comes the end of the CDR3, since the read stops 3 residues before it. This chain connects TRBV7-6 to TRBJ2-7; D perhaps matches TRBD2 (5 bases). The CDR3 is 15 amino acids. V gave up 5 bases and J gave up 6 bases, with 20 bases separating them. CDR1 and CDR2 (germline): SGHVS, FNYEAQ. CDR3 DNA (partial): TGTGCCAGCAGCCACGAGGCAGGAGCGGACTCCGAG. Amino acids: CASSHEAGADSE. The CDR3 reads in full as CASSHEAGADSEQYF. The whole variable domain, remainder taken from reference TRBV7-6 and TRBJ2-7, is GAGVSQSPRYKVTKRGQDVALRCDPISGHVSLYWYRQALGQGPEFLTYFNYEAQQDKSGLPNDRFSAERPEGSISTLTIQRTEQRDSAMYRCASSHEAGADSEQYFGPGTRLTVT.

In its sample, this clone was seen many times. The observed sequence ends 3 residues before the CDR3 terminus, with the missing tail filled in from the germline J gene. The chain employs TRBV20-1 and TRBJ1-2, with 10 bases aligning to TRBD1. V gave up 3 bases and J gave up 1 base; unmatched junction bases: 8. Looked up from germline, CDR1 is DFQATT and CDR2 is SNEGSKA (reference sequence). This CDR3 has 16 residues. The CDR3 is CSASTDRGRYNYGYTF. The part of the CDR3 DNA that was read is TGCAGTGCTAGTACGGACAGGGGGAGGTATAACTATGGC.

In its sample, this clone was seen many times. From the germline J gene comes the end of the CDR3, since the read stops 3 residues before it. This chain uses TRBV6-2 or TRBV6-3 with TRBJ1-5, with 7 positions matching TRBD1. J lost 2 bases, V lost 4 bases, and 8 bases had no gene match. Germline V lookup: CDR1 MNHEY, CDR2 SVGEGT. This CDR3 has 16 residues. The CDR3 here is CASSLIQGKGNQPQHF. The sequenced CDR3 bases are TGTGCCAGCAGTTTGATACAGGGGAAGGGCAATCAGCCC.

The table lists this clone with many counts. The read finishes 3 residues shy of the CDR3 end, and the germline J gene is used to complete it. The rearrangement uses TRBV6-2 or TRBV6-3 and TRBJ2-3, with D possibly matching TRBD1 (5 bases). The CDR3 runs 14 residues. The germline gives CDR1 MNHEY, CDR2 SVGEGT. V gave up 8 bases and J gave up 2 bases, with 14 bases separating them. The covered CDR3 bases are TGTGCCAGCCTGGGGCCCCGTTACACAGATACG. It yields the protein CASLGPRYTDT. The whole CDR3 region reads CASLGPRYTDTQYF.

Many counts were recorded for this clone. Sequencing ends 3 residues short of the CDR3 end; the germline J gene provides the rest. This chain connects TRBV5-6 to TRBJ1-1; D call uncertain. This CDR3 spans 13 amino acids. V was shortened by 0 bases and J by 0 bases, with 3 bases between the two germline ends. Looked up from germline, CDR1 is SGHDT and CDR2 is YYEEEE. CDR3 amino acids: CASSLAVNTEAFF. The sequenced CDR3 bases are TGTGCCAGCAGCTTGGCAGTGAACACTGAA.

Ten or more counts support this clone. The CDR3 extends 3 residues past the end of the read, so its final part is completed from the germline J gene. V usage is TRBV6-2 or TRBV6-3 and J usage is TRBJ2-2; D might be TRBD2 (5 bases). Germline V CDR1 and CDR2: MNHEY, SVGEGT. CDR3 length: 15 residues. V lost 7 bases and J lost 0, with 12 bases in between. The covered CDR3 bases are TGTGCCAGCATGCGGGTACTAGCGAACACCGGGGAG. Residues: CASMRVLANTGE. The whole CDR3 sequence is CASMRVLANTGELFF.

This clone was recorded at least ten times. The read comes to an end 3 residues before the CDR3 does, leaving the germline J gene to fill in the end. This chain joins TRBV20-1 and TRBJ2-3; 12 nucleotides line up with TRBD2. J lost 4 bases, V lost 6 bases, and 8 bases had no gene match. This CDR3 is built from 15 residues. Looked up from germline, CDR1 is DFQATT and CDR2 is SNEGSKA (reference sequence). The CDR3: CSANLAGGPADTQYF. The CDR3 DNA, read in part, is TGCAGTGCCAATCTAGCGGGAGGGCCGGCAGATACG.